Listed below are T cell receptor beta chains from one sample, sequenced in a study of neoadjuvant anti-PD-1 for oral cavity cancer. This table comes from immunoSEQ multiplex PCR, and its TCRdb copy is limited to in-frame clones, with some not included. The profile shows around 13,000 clones, 65% to 85% of them singletons. Sequencing used PBMCs, obtained after nivolumab (anti-PD-1) treatment. The receptors stem from a person between 40 and 80 years old with oral cavity squamous cell carcinoma. CDR3s include the opening cysteine and the closing phenylalanine or tryptophan. D genes are given only for firm matches. Not every row has a clone size; where given, it reads once, few, many or a size class.

clone_size: -
j_call: TRBJ2-1
d_call: -
v_call: TRBV12-5
cdr3_aa: CASGSSREDNEQFF
cdr3_nt: TGTGCTAGTGGTTCCTCGAGGGAGGACAATGAGCAGTTCTTC

clone_size: -
j_call: TRBJ1-2
d_call: -
v_call: TRBV7-9
cdr3_aa: CASSFPAYGYTF
cdr3_nt: TGTGCCAGCAGCTTCCCAGCCTATGGCTACACCTTC

clone_size: -
j_call: TRBJ1-5
d_call: TRBD1
v_call: TRBV6-7
cdr3_aa: CASSFDRGLRPQHF
cdr3_nt: TGTGCCAGCAGTTTCGACAGGGGGCTGAGGCCCCAGCATTTT

clone_size: -
j_call: TRBJ2-2
d_call: -
v_call: TRBV2
cdr3_aa: CASSNTRSAAGELFF
cdr3_nt: TGTGCCAGCAGCAACACCAGATCAGCGGCCGGGGAGCTGTTTTTT

clone_size: -
j_call: TRBJ1-1
d_call: -
v_call: TRBV7-8
cdr3_aa: CASSRPQVGNTEAFF
cdr3_nt: TGTGCCAGCAGTCGACCCCAGGTGGGGAACACTGAAGCTTTCTTT

clone_size: -
j_call: TRBJ2-7
d_call: -
v_call: TRBV5-5
cdr3_aa: CASSLGGPGLSYEQYF
cdr3_nt: TGTGCCAGCAGCTTGGGAGGGCCGGGGCTCTCCTACGAGCAGTACTTC

clone_size: once
j_call: TRBJ2-1
d_call: TRBD2
v_call: TRBV7-8
cdr3_aa: CASSFSGRNYGEQFF
cdr3_nt: TGTGCCAGCAGCTTCAGCGGGAGGAACTACGGGGAGCAGTTCTTC

clone_size: -
j_call: TRBJ1-2
d_call: TRBD1
v_call: TRBV27
cdr3_aa: CASGTGGLYGYTF
cdr3_nt: TGTGCCAGCGGGACAGGGGGCCTCTATGGCTACACCTTC

clone_size: -
j_call: TRBJ2-5
d_call: TRBD2
v_call: TRBV9
cdr3_aa: CASSASGGKETQYF
cdr3_nt: TGTGCCAGCAGCGCGTCGGGGGGGAAAGAGACCCAGTACTTC

clone_size: -
j_call: TRBJ1-2
d_call: -
v_call: TRBV6-1
cdr3_aa: CASGRRDYGYTF
cdr3_nt: TGTGCCAGCGGTCGGCGGGACTATGGCTACACCTTC

clone_size: few
j_call: TRBJ2-2
d_call: -
v_call: TRBV10-3
cdr3_aa: CAISETRFNTGELFF
cdr3_nt: TGTGCCATCAGTGAAACCAGGTTTAACACCGGGGAGCTGTTTTTT

clone_size: -
j_call: TRBJ2-5
d_call: -
v_call: TRBV7-7
cdr3_aa: CASSQLGTGETQYF
cdr3_nt: TGTGCTAGCAGCCAGCTTGGTACAGGAGAGACCCAGTACTTC

clone_size: -
j_call: TRBJ2-5
d_call: -
v_call: TRBV30
cdr3_aa: CAWSPGLRETQYF
cdr3_nt: TGTGCCTGGAGTCCGGGACTTAGGGAGACCCAGTACTTC

clone_size: -
j_call: TRBJ2-1
d_call: -
v_call: TRBV7-3
cdr3_aa: CASSPGGGRMNEQFF
cdr3_nt: TGTGCCAGCAGCCCAGGGGGCGGGAGGATGAATGAGCAGTTCTTC

clone_size: -
j_call: TRBJ2-7
d_call: -
v_call: TRBV7-8
cdr3_aa: CASSLAWGSYEQYF
cdr3_nt: TGTGCCAGCAGCTTAGCGTGGGGCTCCTACGAGCAGTACTTC

clone_size: -
j_call: TRBJ2-1
d_call: TRBD2
v_call: TRBV6-5
cdr3_aa: CASSPGLALHNEQFF
cdr3_nt: TGTGCCAGCAGTCCGGGACTAGCGCTTCACAATGAGCAGTTCTTC

clone_size: -
j_call: TRBJ2-3
d_call: -
v_call: TRBV7-9
cdr3_aa: CASSRGSADTQYF
cdr3_nt: TGTGCCAGCTCTAGGGGTAGCGCAGATACGCAGTATTTT

clone_size: -
j_call: TRBJ2-5
d_call: TRBD2
v_call: TRBV27
cdr3_aa: CASSDGPGGQETQYF
cdr3_nt: TGTGCCAGCAGTGACGGCCCCGGGGGGCAAGAGACCCAGTACTTC

clone_size: -
j_call: TRBJ1-4
d_call: -
v_call: TRBV7-2
cdr3_aa: CASSFNSEKLFF
cdr3_nt: TGTGCCAGCAGCTTCAACAGCGAAAAACTGTTTTTT

clone_size: few
j_call: TRBJ2-1
d_call: TRBD2
v_call: TRBV28
cdr3_aa: CASRGRASGIYNEQFF
cdr3_nt: TGTGCCAGCAGGGGGAGGGCTAGCGGGATCTACAATGAGCAGTTCTTC

clone_size: -
j_call: TRBJ1-1
d_call: -
v_call: TRBV9
cdr3_aa: CASSVYMNTEAFF
cdr3_nt: TGTGCCAGCAGCGTTTACATGAACACTGAAGCTTTCTTT

clone_size: -
j_call: TRBJ2-2
d_call: TRBD2
v_call: TRBV10-2
cdr3_aa: CASSEQAGVAGELFF
cdr3_nt: TGCGCCAGCAGTGAGCAAGCGGGAGTTGCCGGGGAGCTGTTTTTT

clone_size: -
j_call: TRBJ2-7
d_call: -
v_call: TRBV5-6
cdr3_aa: CASSLGQNSYEQYF
cdr3_nt: TGTGCCAGCAGCTTGGGACAGAACTCCTACGAGCAGTACTTC

clone_size: -
j_call: TRBJ2-3
d_call: TRBD1
v_call: TRBV6-5
cdr3_aa: CASSSTGGTSTDTQYF
cdr3_nt: TGTGCCAGCAGTTCTACAGGGGGCACTAGCACAGATACGCAGTATTTT

clone_size: -
j_call: TRBJ2-7
d_call: TRBD1
v_call: TRBV30
cdr3_aa: CAWRHGTASSYEQYF
cdr3_nt: TGTGCCTGGAGGCACGGGACAGCCAGCTCCTACGAGCAGTACTTC

clone_size: -
j_call: TRBJ2-3
d_call: TRBD2
v_call: TRBV4-2
cdr3_aa: CASSQGGSADTQYF
cdr3_nt: TGTGCCAGCAGCCAAGGCGGGAGTGCCGATACGCAGTATTTT

clone_size: few
j_call: TRBJ1-1
d_call: TRBD1
v_call: TRBV10-3
cdr3_aa: CAIGGGANTEAFF
cdr3_nt: TGTGCCATCGGAGGGGGCGCGAACACTGAAGCTTTCTTT

clone_size: once
j_call: TRBJ1-5
d_call: -
v_call: TRBV10-2
cdr3_aa: CASRRGTSGEPQHF
cdr3_nt: TGCGCCAGCAGGCGGGGGACCTCAGGGGAACCCCAGCATTTT

clone_size: -
j_call: TRBJ2-7
d_call: TRBD2
v_call: TRBV28
cdr3_aa: CASRHSPGLADQSGEQYF
cdr3_nt: TGTGCCAGCAGGCACTCCCCGGGACTAGCGGACCAAAGTGGCGAGCAGTACTTC

clone_size: -
j_call: TRBJ2-7
d_call: -
v_call: TRBV7-8
cdr3_aa: CASSSIEGYEQYF
cdr3_nt: TGTGCCAGCAGCTCCATCGAGGGCTACGAGCAGTACTTC

clone_size: -
j_call: TRBJ2-1
d_call: -
v_call: TRBV10-3
cdr3_aa: CAIGAQTSYNEQFF
cdr3_nt: TGTGCCATTGGAGCGCAGACATCCTACAATGAGCAGTTCTTC

clone_size: -
j_call: TRBJ2-3
d_call: -
v_call: TRBV29-1
cdr3_aa: CSVQESTDTQYF
cdr3_nt: TGCAGCGTTCAGGAGTCCACAGATACGCAGTATTTT

clone_size: few
j_call: TRBJ2-7
d_call: -
v_call: TRBV30
cdr3_aa: CAWSVEGYEQYF
cdr3_nt: TGTGCCTGGAGTGTGGAGGGCTACGAGCAGTACTTC

clone_size: -
j_call: TRBJ2-2
d_call: TRBD1
v_call: TRBV5-1
cdr3_aa: CASSLGGDRRTGELFF
cdr3_nt: TGCGCCAGCAGCTTGGGAGGGGACAGACGAACCGGGGAGCTGTTTTTT

clone_size: -
j_call: TRBJ2-4
d_call: TRBD2
v_call: TRBV4-2
cdr3_aa: CASSQDLAGGKNIQYF
cdr3_nt: TGTGCCAGCAGCCAAGATCTGGCGGGAGGCAAAAACATTCAGTACTTC

clone_size: -
j_call: TRBJ1-2
d_call: TRBD1
v_call: TRBV19
cdr3_aa: CASTPSPGQRTYGYTF
cdr3_nt: TGTGCCAGTACCCCATCGCCGGGACAGAGAACCTATGGCTACACCTTC

clone_size: -
j_call: TRBJ2-3
d_call: TRBD1
v_call: TRBV7-9
cdr3_aa: CASSRDRGGDTQYF
cdr3_nt: TGTGCCAGCAGCAGAGACAGGGGGGGAGATACGCAGTATTTT

clone_size: -
j_call: TRBJ1-1
d_call: -
v_call: TRBV5-6
cdr3_aa: CASSSGVRKEAFF
cdr3_nt: TGTGCCAGCAGCTCAGGTGTCCGGAAGGAAGCTTTCTTT

clone_size: -
j_call: TRBJ1-1
d_call: -
v_call: TRBV2
cdr3_aa: CASSAMKINTEAFF
cdr3_nt: TGTGCCAGCAGTGCGATGAAGATTAACACTGAAGCTTTCTTT

clone_size: -
j_call: TRBJ2-2
d_call: -
v_call: TRBV10-2
cdr3_aa: CASSPGRLTGELFF
cdr3_nt: TGCGCCAGCAGTCCGGGACGGTTAACCGGGGAGCTGTTTTTT

clone_size: once
j_call: TRBJ1-5
d_call: -
v_call: TRBV5-1
cdr3_aa: CASSLGGIYQPQHF
cdr3_nt: TGCGCCAGCAGCTTGGGGGGGATCTATCAGCCCCAGCATTTT

clone_size: -
j_call: TRBJ2-5
d_call: TRBD1
v_call: TRBV2
cdr3_aa: CASSPQGAGETQYF
cdr3_nt: TGTGCCAGCAGCCCACAGGGGGCCGGGGAGACCCAGTACTTC

clone_size: -
j_call: TRBJ2-3
d_call: TRBD1
v_call: TRBV7-6
cdr3_aa: CASSSPKGAGTDTQYF
cdr3_nt: TGTGCCAGCAGCTCGCCGAAGGGGGCGGGCACAGATACGCAGTATTTT

clone_size: once
j_call: TRBJ2-3
d_call: TRBD2
v_call: TRBV2
cdr3_aa: CASSQRDLTDTQYF
cdr3_nt: TGTGCCAGCAGCCAGCGGGATCTCACAGATACGCAGTATTTT

clone_size: -
j_call: TRBJ2-6
d_call: -
v_call: TRBV29-1
cdr3_aa: CSVVDSGANVLTF
cdr3_nt: TGCAGCGTTGTAGACTCTGGGGCCAACGTCCTGACTTTC

clone_size: -
j_call: TRBJ2-7
d_call: -
v_call: TRBV28
cdr3_aa: CASRGGSYEQYF
cdr3_nt: TGTGCCAGCAGAGGGGGCTCCTACGAGCAGTACTTC

clone_size: -
j_call: TRBJ2-3
d_call: -
v_call: TRBV6-5
cdr3_aa: CASSPEPDTQYF
cdr3_nt: TGTGCCAGCAGCCCGGAACCAGATACGCAGTATTTT

clone_size: -
j_call: TRBJ2-3
d_call: -
v_call: TRBV6-5
cdr3_aa: CASSYGLPTSTDTQYF
cdr3_nt: TGTGCCAGCAGTTACGGGCTACCGACTAGCACAGATACGCAGTATTTT

clone_size: -
j_call: TRBJ2-7
d_call: TRBD1
v_call: TRBV27
cdr3_aa: CASSRNGQGIYEQYF
cdr3_nt: TGTGCCAGCAGTCGTAATGGACAGGGTATCTACGAGCAGTACTTC

clone_size: -
j_call: TRBJ1-5
d_call: -
v_call: TRBV30
cdr3_aa: CAWSQDLNQPQHF
cdr3_nt: TGTGCCTGGAGTCAGGACCTAAATCAGCCCCAGCATTTT

clone_size: -
j_call: TRBJ2-1
d_call: -
v_call: TRBV28
cdr3_aa: CASIGGQYNEQFF
cdr3_nt: TGTGCCAGCATCGGGGGCCAGTACAATGAGCAGTTCTTC